This T cell receptor (beta chain) was documented in a study of T-cell reconstitution after alpha-beta-depleted transplantation in children. Library preparation (for TCRbeta) was performed with unique molecular identifiers. In TCRdb, the PCR reads were re-called with MiXCR into one record per CDR3 protein. The table shows 45,000 to 50,000 distinct CDR3 sequences, with around 50% occurring only once. Looked up from germline, CDR1 is SSHAT and CDR2 is FNYEAQ (reference sequence). This CDR3 spans 17 amino acids. After removal of 1 base from V and 5 bases from J, the junction contained 8 bases not matched to a gene. Points from the study as a whole: Day-60 TCRbeta diversity that was high in some patients was derived from surviving recipient T cells and thymic progenitors. Two months or so post-transplant, alpha-beta T cells reportedly derived from several hundred expanded graft clones. Diversity and T-cell counts at one year after transplant derived mostly from new T cells.

Notes on this clonotype: Antigen unknown.

The genes are TRBV7-7 and TRBJ2-5; 12 bases agree with TRBD1. Sequenced material: peripheral blood, taken before TCRalphabeta/CD19-depleted stem cell transplant. The receptor was derived from a boy under two years old with SCID, due to receive a stem cell transplant. The CDR3 sequence: CASSLVAGQGAEETQYF. CDR3 coding DNA: TGTGCCAGCAGCTTAGTTGCGGGACAGGGGGCGGAGGAGACCCAGTACTTC.